This TCR beta chain was found in a study of CD8+CD57+ T cells in acquired aplastic anemia. Study in general: Average DNA yield from sorted CD4+ and CD8+ cells was around 3.2 ug.

An expansion of CD8+CD57+ cells by flow cytometry had been shown in patients chosen for sequencing. Blood sampling was performed on the patients, and none of them had received therapy by then. Comment on this clonotype: Its antigen is unidentified.

Genomic DNA constituted the template upon which TCR beta VDJ and CDR3 profiling was performed. One entry per CDR3 protein results from TCRdb running MiXCR on the reads. The sample contains about 190,000 distinct CDR3 sequences, 48% of which appear only once. V shed 10 bases, J shed 3 bases, and the junction held 2 bases outside the gene matches. The CDR3 spans 11 residues. Looked up from germline, CDR1 is SEHNR and CDR2 is FQNEAQ (reference sequence). Study-wide results and caveats: Between patients and controls, around 30 CD8+ CDR3 sequences were found in common. Statistical testing detected no significant gap in CD8+ Simpson's diversity between patients and controls.

The chain employs TRBV7-9 and TRBJ2-7; 8 positions agree with TRBD1. Material for sequencing was sorted CD4+, CD8+, or CD8+CD57+ T cells (not recorded which) from PBMCs. This clonotype originated in a human donor with aplastic anemia. The CDR3 DNA is TGTGCCACTGACAGGGGCTACGAGCAGTACTTC. Its protein product is CATDRGYEQYF.